These 4 T cell receptor beta chains were all obtained from the same sample, sequenced in a study of cytomegalovirus exposure and HLA in healthy donors. Use of 60 Vbeta and 13 Jbeta primers characterized the PCR. TCRdb's copy holds only in-frame clones and misses some; the assay was immunoSEQ multiplex PCR. The table shows about 180,000 clones, with roughly 70% occurring only once. The sample taken for sequencing was PBMCs. These receptors originate from a male donor in good health and CMV-seronegative.

This chain uses TRBV6-1 with TRBJ1-5; TRBD1 is a possible D gene (6 bases). The germline CDR1 and CDR2 sequences are MNHNS and SASEGT. Trimming pared 1 base from V and 7 bases from J, leaving 11 bases between. CDR3 length equals 14 residues. CDR3 amino acids: CASSEVGGRQPQHF. In DNA form, the CDR3 reads TGTGCCAGCAGTGAAGTTGGGGGCCGGCAGCCCCAGCATTTT.

This clone has just one count. The chain combines TRBV28 with TRBJ2-1, with D possibly TRBD2 on 5 matching bases. Germline assignment: CDR1 MDHEN and CDR2 SYDVKM. V was cut by 2 bases and J by 8 bases, with 13 bases left in between. There are 14 residues in the CDR3. The CDR3 region has the DNA TGTGCCAGCAGTTTAGCGGGTAGGGTCGATGAGCAGTTCTTC. This sequence encodes CASSLAGRVDEQFF.

The gene calls are TRBV6-5 and TRBJ1-5, with TRBD1 matching 9 bases. The germline V gene encodes CDR1 MNHEY and CDR2 SVGAGI. The CDR3 covers 14 residues. The J segment lost 2 bases and the V segment lost 4 bases, leaving 0 bases of the junction unmatched. CDR3 amino acids: CASSWTGGNQPQHF. The CDR3 DNA follows: TGTGCCAGCAGTTGGACAGGGGGCAATCAGCCCCAGCATTTT.

The chain couples TRBV2 to TRBJ1-5; D gene unclear. Germline V gene sequence: CDR1 SNHLY, CDR2 FYNNEI. The CDR3 runs to 13 residues. The V and J ends lost 5 bases and 4 bases respectively, with 9 bases between them. The CDR3 protein is CASSREGNQPQHF. CDR3 nucleotide sequence: TGTGCCAGCAGTAGAGAGGGAAATCAGCCCCAGCATTTT. Full variable domain (outside the CDR3, taken from reference TRBV2 and TRBJ1-5): EPEVTQTPSHQVTQMGQEVILRCVPISNHLYFYWYRQILGQKVEFLVSFYNNEISEKSEIFDDQFSVERPDGSNFTLKIRSTKLEDSAMYFCASSREGNQPQHFGDGTRLSIL.